The next 6 T cell receptor beta chains were all read from a single sample in a study of T cells in Graves' hyperthyroidism and ophthalmopathy. The source material, RNA transcripts, was used to amplify TCR beta CDR3 regions. The primer set for the first-round RT-PCR of the TCR CDR3 was HTBI. From the multiplex PCR reads, TCRdb called clonotypes with MiXCR, one entry per CDR3 protein. The sample lists under 700,000 distinct CDR3 sequences, 16% seen once, with approximately 18% in the top ten. Sequenced: blood. These receptors all stem from a woman under 30 with Graves' hyperthyroidism.

This clonotype is a singleton in its sample. J is TRBJ2-3 and V is TRBV12-3 or TRBV12-4, with 9 bases aligning to TRBD2. After removal of 6 bases from V and 4 bases from J, the junction contained 8 bases not matched to a gene. The CDR3 consists of 15 residues. CDR3 sequence reads: CASSARLAGADTQYF. In DNA, the CDR3 is TGTGCCAGCAGCGCTAGATTAGCGGGGGCAGATACGCAGTATTTT.

The chain carries TRBV6-1 and TRBJ2-7; 12 bases line up with TRBD1. From germline, CDR1 is MNHNS and CDR2 SASEGT. V was clipped by 6 bases and J by 7 bases; unmatched bases: 7. The CDR3 is 14 residues long. This CDR3 reads CASRGQGASREQYF. CDR3 nucleotide sequence: TGTGCCAGCAGGGGACAGGGGGCAAGCAGGGAGCAGTACTTC.

This clonotype was found many times. V and J are TRBV7-2 and TRBJ2-7; 15 nucleotides line up with TRBD2. The CDR3 length is 16 residues. The germline gives CDR1 SGHTA, CDR2 FQGNSA. V lost 5 bases and J lost 5; bases outside the gene matches: 7. CDR3 DNA: TGTGCCAGCAGCACAGGGACTAGCGGGGGGCGGGACGAGCAGTACTTC. This encodes CASSTGTSGGRDEQYF.

This clonotype was observed a handful of times. This rearrangement joins TRBV6-2 or TRBV6-3 to TRBJ2-3; the D is unclear. Germline CDR1 is MNHEY and CDR2 is SVGEGT. V lost 0 bases and J 4 bases, leaving 8 bases between the germline ends. This CDR3 contains 14 residues. The CDR3 DNA sequence: TGTGCCAGCAGTTACTCGAGCTCTGCAGATACGCAGTATTTT. It encodes CASSYSSSADTQYF.

This clonotype was observed at least ten times. The chain uses TRBV28 and TRBJ2-7; D not certain. V lost 5 bases, J lost 0 bases, and 14 bases lay in between. CDR1 and CDR2 (germline): MDHEN, SYDVKM. There are 15 residues in the CDR3. CDR3 protein: CASSPSASPSYEQYF. CDR3 in DNA: TGTGCCAGCAGTCCGAGCGCTAGTCCCTCCTACGAGCAGTACTTC.

This clonotype appeared many times. The chain employs TRBV20-1 and TRBJ1-1; no definite D call. CDR1 DFQATT and CDR2 SNEGSKA come from the germline V gene (reference sequence). Trimming cost V 3 bases and J 1 base, with 9 bases left between them. This CDR3 spans 13 amino acids. The DNA of the CDR3 is TGCAGTGCTAGCTTTTGGGGGAACACTGAAGCTTTCTTT. Translation: CSASFWGNTEAFF.